Below, 29 T cell receptor beta chains from the same sample are listed, as sequenced in a study of shared clonotypes between healthy human individuals. CD45RO-negative, CCR7-selected cells formed the naive CD8 fraction, which excluded terminally differentiated effector memory CD45RA+ cells. Some clones are missing from TCRdb's copy, which holds only in-frame ones; the method was immunoSEQ multiplex PCR. The table records under 700,000 clones, approximately 95% of them present only once. Sequenced sample: naive CD8+ T cells sorted from blood. These TCRs come from a woman younger than 45 in good health.

The rearrangement uses TRBV2 and TRBJ2-7, with D possibly being TRBD2 (6 bases). The CDR3 extends over 17 amino acids. The germline CDR1 and CDR2 sequences are SNHLY and FYNNEI. Trimming left V 2 bases short and J 5 bases short, with 22 bases between. The CDR3 loop is CASSESGGDWGLDEQYF. CDR3 DNA: TGTGCCAGCAGTGAATCGGGCGGGGACTGGGGTCTGGACGAGCAGTACTTC. Full variable domain (missing parts from reference TRBV2 and TRBJ2-7): EPEVTQTPSHQVTQMGQEVILRCVPISNHLYFYWYRQILGQKVEFLVSFYNNEISEKSEIFDDQFSVERPDGSNFTLKIRSTKLEDSAMYFCASSESGGDWGLDEQYFGPGTRLTVT.

The chain combines TRBV28 with TRBJ1-4; no clear D gene. V lost 5 bases and J lost 5, with 12 bases in between. Germline V gene lookup returns CDR1 MDHEN and CDR2 SYDVKM. CDR3 length: 14 amino acids. The CDR3 region has the DNA TGTGCCAGCAGTCGTTACTCCGGGAATGAAAAACTGTTTTTT. Translating gives CASSRYSGNEKLFF.

The chain employs TRBV6-5 and TRBJ1-5, with TRBD1 matching 7 bases. Germline loops: CDR1 MNHEY, CDR2 SVGAGI. The CDR3 loop spans 15 amino acids. J lost 7 bases, V lost 4 bases, and 10 bases had no gene match. CDR3 in DNA: TGTGCCAGCAGTTCCCGAACAGGGGCCAAGCAGCCCCAGCATTTT. This sequence encodes CASSSRTGAKQPQHF.

The chain recombines TRBV2 with TRBJ2-1, with 9 bases lining up with TRBD2. CDR3 length: 14 amino acids. V gave up 8 bases and J gave up 4 bases; unmatched junction bases: 6. Germline V gives CDR1 SNHLY, CDR2 FYNNEI. This CDR3 is CASLGTSGYNEQFF. For the CDR3, the DNA is TGTGCCAGCTTGGGTACTAGCGGGTACAATGAGCAGTTCTTC.

V is TRBV7-7 and J is TRBJ2-7; 7 nucleotides match TRBD2. V dropped 5 bases and J dropped 3; count of bases not matched to a gene: 10. In germline, CDR1 is SSHAT, CDR2 FNYEAQ (reference sequence). The CDR3 is 15 amino acids. The CDR3 coding sequence is TGTGCCAGCAGCCCCGGGGAGGGCCCGGTCTACGAGCAGTACTTC. This sequence encodes CASSPGEGPVYEQYF.

V usage is TRBV27 and J usage is TRBJ2-3; either TRBD1 or TRBD2 may fit D (5 bases each). This CDR3 spans 17 amino acids. Deletions cut 2 bases from V and 2 bases from J, with 17 bases between. Germline V gene sequence: CDR1 MNHEY, CDR2 SMNVEV (reference sequence). CDR3 DNA sequence: TGTGCCAGCAGTTTACAGCAATTTGGGACCTCCACAGATACGCAGTATTTT. This translates into CASSLQQFGTSTDTQYF.

This sequence joins TRBV5-6 and TRBJ2-7; D is possibly TRBD1 (6 bases). The V and J ends lost 4 bases and 0 bases respectively, with 14 bases between them. The CDR3 runs to 15 residues. In germline, CDR1 is SGHDT, CDR2 YYEEEE. The CDR3, as DNA: TGTGCCAGCAGCCCGGACCAGGGGTTCTCCTACGAGCAGTACTTC. This sequence encodes CASSPDQGFSYEQYF.

The V call is TRBV11-2, the J call TRBJ2-1; D assignment may be TRBD1 or TRBD2 (6 bases each). The CDR3 has 15 amino acids. Germline lookup yields CDR1 SGHAT and CDR2 FQNNGV. V was cut by 1 base and J by 9 bases, with 16 bases left in between. CDR3 amino acids: CASSLASLTGAEQFF. In nucleotides, the CDR3 is TGTGCCAGCAGCTTAGCCAGTCTAACGGGGGCTGAGCAGTTCTTC.

Regarding this clone: At the DNA level, this CDR3 is encoded by other sequences in the same sample as well. J is TRBJ2-7 and V is TRBV27; D uncertain. Trimming pared 6 bases from V and 0 bases from J, leaving 9 bases between. The CDR3 has 13 amino acids. Germline CDR1 is MNHEY and CDR2 is SMNVEV (reference sequence). CDR3 DNA sequence: TGTGCCAGCAGCCACGGAAGCTCCTACGAGCAGTACTTC. It encodes CASSHGSSYEQYF.

V usage is TRBV7-9 and J usage is TRBJ2-7; D is unclear. V was pared by 10 bases and J by 4 bases, with 5 bases between. Germline V gives CDR1 SEHNR, CDR2 FQNEAQ (reference sequence). This CDR3 has 9 residues. The CDR3 protein is CAIGYEQYF. DNA of the CDR3: TGTGCCATTGGTTACGAGCAGTACTTC.

The chain combines TRBV5-1 with TRBJ2-7; perhaps D is TRBD1 or TRBD2 (5 bases each). The CDR3 has 16 residues. V was pared by 0 bases and J by 2 bases, with 15 bases between. Per germline, CDR1 SGHRS and CDR2 YFSETQ. The CDR3 DNA reads as TGCGCCAGCAGCTTGGGCCCCAGGGAGAGCGCCTACGAGCAGTACTTC. It encodes CASSLGPRESAYEQYF.

The chain employs TRBV9 and TRBJ1-5; the match to TRBD1 covers 9 bases. Looked up from germline, CDR1 is SGDLS and CDR2 is YYNGEE. This CDR3 has 14 amino acids. V lost 3 bases, J lost 4 bases, and 2 bases stayed unmatched. The CDR3 DNA follows: TGTGCCAGCAGCGCGGGACAGGGTAATCAGCCCCAGCATTTT. This encodes CASSAGQGNQPQHF.

The chain employs TRBV27 and TRBJ2-1; maybe TRBD2 (6 bases). CDR3 size: 14 residues. V was cut by 6 bases and J by 7 bases, with 16 bases left in between. CDR1 MNHEY and CDR2 SMNVEV come from the germline V gene (reference sequence). CDR3 sequence: CASSDGSGRNEQFF. The CDR3 DNA reads TGTGCCAGCAGCGACGGGAGTGGCCGGAATGAGCAGTTCTTC.

This chain joins TRBV4-1 and TRBJ2-1, with TRBD2 matching over 10 bases. V lost 3 bases and J lost 10; bases outside the gene matches: 3. CDR3 size: 13 residues. Germline CDR1 and CDR2: MGHRA and YSYEKL. In nucleotides, the CDR3 is TGCGCCAGCAGCCATGGACTAGCGGCCGAGCAGTTCTTC. Translated: CASSHGLAAEQFF.

This clone came up once. Other DNA sequences of this sample code for an identical CDR3. The rearrangement uses TRBV7-2 and TRBJ2-7; 7 bases are shared with TRBD2. Germline assignment: CDR1 SGHTA and CDR2 FQGNSA. The CDR3 spans 14 residues. With V trimmed by 4 bases and J by 1 base, 4 bases remained unmatched. The CDR3 nucleotides are TGTGCCAGCAGCTCAACCGGGGGGTCCTACGAGCAGTACTTC. Amino acid sequence: CASSSTGGSYEQYF.

The rearrangement joins TRBV27 to TRBJ2-7; 7 bases agree with TRBD1. From germline, CDR1 is MNHEY and CDR2 SMNVEV (reference sequence). Trimming removed 5 bases from V and 7 bases from J; junction bases left unmatched: 17. There are 16 residues in the CDR3. The CDR3 sequence: CASSLLQGYGSGEQYF. In DNA, the CDR3 is TGTGCCAGCAGTCTGCTACAGGGGTACGGATCGGGGGAGCAGTACTTC.

This sequence joins TRBV7-6 and TRBJ2-5, with 8 bases that match TRBD2. The CDR3 is made up of 13 amino acids. Losses at the gene ends were 5 bases for V and 5 bases for J; bases not matched to a gene: 4. Germline V gene sequence: CDR1 SGHVS, CDR2 FNYEAQ. CDR3 residues: CASSPGRAETQYF. The CDR3 DNA reads TGTGCCAGCAGCCCCGGGAGGGCTGAGACCCAGTACTTC.

The V gene is TRBV28, the J gene TRBJ1-5; tentatively, D is TRBD1 (6 bases). Germline lookup yields CDR1 MDHEN and CDR2 SYDVKM. This CDR3 contains 15 residues. V gave up 6 bases and J gave up 3 bases, with 15 bases separating them. The CDR3 DNA reads as TGTGCCAGCAGAAATCAGGGGAACCTCAATCAGCCCCAGCATTTT. Translated: CASRNQGNLNQPQHF.

This clone was recorded once. The chain joins TRBV11-2 to TRBJ2-3; D may be TRBD2 (5 bases). The ends were cut back, 3 bases at V and 1 base at J, with 5 bases in the middle. Germline V gene lookup returns CDR1 SGHAT and CDR2 FQNNGV. The CDR3 has 13 amino acids. Written as DNA, the CDR3 is TGTGCCAGCAGCTTTAGCGGCACAGATACGCAGTATTTT. As protein: CASSFSGTDTQYF. The full variable domain, completed using reference TRBV11-2 and TRBJ2-3, is EAGVAQSPRYKIIEKRQSVAFWCNPISGHATLYWYQQILGQGPKLLIQFQNNGVVDDSQLPKDRFSAERLKGVDSTLKIQPAKLEDSAVYLCASSFSGTDTQYFGPGTRLTVL.

The V gene is TRBV6-1, the J gene TRBJ1-5, with D maybe TRBD1 (5 bases). Trimming removed 4 bases from V and 3 bases from J, with 10 bases in between. The CDR3 has 14 residues. Germline CDR1 and CDR2: MNHNS and SASEGT. The CDR3 loop reads CASSVRGTNQPQHF. The CDR3 region has the DNA TGTGCCAGCAGTGTGAGAGGGACCAATCAGCCCCAGCATTTT.

This chain uses TRBV10-1 with TRBJ1-3; D is possibly TRBD1 (5 bases). CDR1 is WNHNN and CDR2 is SYGVQD in the germline V gene (reference sequence). The ends were cut back, 5 bases at V and 4 bases at J, with 12 bases in the middle. This CDR3 is built from 14 residues. In DNA form, the CDR3 reads TGCGCCAGCAGTCGACAGACGGACGGAAACACCATATATTTT. It codes for CASSRQTDGNTIYF.

The chain uses TRBV27 and TRBJ2-7, with 7 bases aligning to TRBD1. Germline CDR1 is MNHEY and CDR2 is SMNVEV (reference sequence). The junction had 10 bases not matched to a gene; V was cut back by 6 bases and J by 8 bases. There are 13 residues in the CDR3. The CDR3 region is CASRPGQREKQYF. CDR3 sequence (DNA): TGTGCCAGCAGACCGGGACAGAGGGAAAAGCAGTACTTC.

V and J are TRBV6-5 and TRBJ2-7; unclear D gene. Germline CDR1 reads MNHEY; CDR2 reads SVGAGI. The CDR3 loop spans 15 amino acids. The V gene lost 0 bases and the J gene lost 2 bases, with 11 bases spanning the gap. The CDR3, as DNA: TGTGCCAGCAGTTACTCATTGGACGGTGCCTACGAGCAGTACTTC. It encodes CASSYSLDGAYEQYF.

The chain carries TRBV6-6 and TRBJ2-7; D not resolved. CDR3 length: 14 amino acids. Per the germline V gene, CDR1 is MNHNY and CDR2 is SVGAGI (reference sequence). The V and J ends lost 5 bases and 4 bases respectively, with 15 bases between them. The CDR3 coding sequence is TGTGCCAGCAGTCGCGACAATAAAGGTTACGAGCAGTACTTC. Translated: CASSRDNKGYEQYF.

This sequence joins TRBV28 and TRBJ2-1; D call uncertain. Germline V gene sequence: CDR1 MDHEN, CDR2 SYDVKM. CDR3 length: 16 amino acids. The V end was cut by 8 bases, the J end by 8 bases, with 25 bases between. The CDR3 protein is CASSSPGRALADEQFF. The CDR3 region has the DNA TGTGCCAGCTCCTCCCCCGGTAGGGCCCTTGCCGATGAGCAGTTCTTC. Complete variable domain (other parts from reference TRBV28 and TRBJ2-1): DVKVTQSSRYLVKRTGEKVFLECVQDMDHENMFWYRQDPGLGLRLIYFSYDVKMKEKGDIPEGYSVSREKKERFSLILESASTNQTSMYLCASSSPGRALADEQFFGPGTRLTVL.

The V gene is TRBV6-5, the J gene TRBJ2-7; TRBD1 matches 7 bases. Germline CDR1 is MNHEY and CDR2 is SVGAGI. The CDR3 sequence is 13 residues long. J was trimmed by 5 bases and V by 4 bases; bases with no gene match: 5. CDR3 nucleotides: TGTGCCAGCAGTTCACAGGGGTTTGACGAGCAGTACTTC. The encoded protein is CASSSQGFDEQYF.

The chain joins TRBV15 to TRBJ2-7, with TRBD2 identical over 7 bases. This CDR3 has 13 residues. The germline V gene encodes CDR1 LNHNV and CDR2 YYDKDF (reference sequence). J lost 4 bases, V lost 5 bases, and 5 bases had no gene match. This CDR3 reads CATSSSGNYEQYF. The CDR3, as DNA: TGTGCCACCAGCTCCAGCGGGAATTACGAGCAGTACTTC.

The J gene is TRBJ2-2, the V gene TRBV5-4; maybe TRBD2 (6 bases). In germline, CDR1 is SGHNT, CDR2 YYREEE (reference sequence). V was cut by 3 bases and J by 4 bases, with 13 bases left in between. The CDR3 covers 15 residues. CDR3 coding DNA: TGTGCCAGCAGCTCACTAGCTGCGGGCACCGGGGAGCTGTTTTTT. Its protein is CASSSLAAGTGELFF.

The V call is TRBV11-1, the J call TRBJ1-1; 12 nucleotides agree with TRBD1. The CDR3 extends over 16 amino acids. Trimming took 0 bases from V and 7 from J; bases not matched to a gene: 6. The germline V gene encodes CDR1 SGHAT and CDR2 FQDESV (reference sequence). The CDR3 DNA reads TGTGCCAGCAGCTTAGCGAGGGGACAGGGGGCCTTTGAAGCTTTCTTT. Translating it yields CASSLARGQGAFEAFF.